The 24 T cell receptor beta chains given below trace back to one sample, sequenced in a study of blood T cell repertoires in COVID-19. The data were produced by immunoSEQ multiplex PCR, yet TCRdb's version contains in-frame clones alone and is incomplete. The data contain 40,000 to 45,000 clones, around 86% of them singletons. The sequenced sample consisted of peripheral blood. These receptors were taken from a middle-aged man with active COVID-19.

This rearrangement joins TRBV2 to TRBJ2-2; 11 bases fit TRBD1. This CDR3 is 16 amino acids long. Germline CDR1 SNHLY, CDR2 FYNNEI. V shed 2 bases and J 5 bases; nucleotides not matched to a gene: 4. The CDR3 nucleotides are TGTGCCAGCAGTGAAAGGGGGACAGGGGGGACCGGGGAGCTGTTTTTT. Translated: CASSERGTGGTGELFF. The complete variable domain, with remaining parts taken from reference TRBV2 and TRBJ2-2, reads EPEVTQTPSHQVTQMGQEVILRCVPISNHLYFYWYRQILGQKVEFLVSFYNNEISEKSEIFDDQFSVERPDGSNFTLKIRSTKLEDSAMYFCASSERGTGGTGELFFGEGSRLTVL.

The chain is built from TRBV4-3 and TRBJ2-1; D not resolved. Germline V gives CDR1 LGHNA, CDR2 YSLEER. This CDR3 is built from 15 residues. Trimming pared 1 base from V and 2 bases from J, leaving 9 bases between. For the CDR3, the DNA is TGCGCCAGCAGCCAAGCCGACAAACCCTACAATGAGCAGTTCTTC. Translating gives CASSQADKPYNEQFF.

This clone came up once. The rearrangement links TRBV6-2 or TRBV6-3 to TRBJ2-7, with a tentative D call TRBD2 (6 bases). CDR1 and CDR2 (germline): MNHEY, SVGEGT. CDR3 length equals 13 residues. The germline V and J ends were trimmed by 3 bases and 2 bases, with 8 bases remaining between them. The CDR3 coding sequence is TGTGCCAGCAGTTATAGCGGACCCTACGAGCAGTACTTC. Protein sequence: CASSYSGPYEQYF.

V and J are TRBV19 and TRBJ2-1, with 7 bases lining up with TRBD2. The CDR3 is 14 residues long. The V gene end was trimmed by 0 bases and the J gene end by 8 bases; junction bases not matched to a gene: 4. Germline CDR1 and CDR2: LNHDA and SQIVND (reference sequence). CDR3 in DNA: TGTGCCAGTAGTATAGACGGCGGGAGATATGAGCAGTTCTTC. Amino acids: CASSIDGGRYEQFF.

V is TRBV3-1 (or the pseudogene TRBV3-2) and J is TRBJ2-7; tentatively, D is TRBD2 (6 bases). V was shortened by 5 bases and J by 2 bases, with 7 bases between the two germline ends. CDR1 LGHDT and CDR2 YNNKEL come from the germline V gene (reference sequence). CDR3 size: 12 residues. The chain's CDR3 is CASSREAYEQYF. The CDR3 DNA reads TGTGCCAGCAGCAGGGAGGCCTACGAGCAGTACTTC.

CDR3 bases: TGTGCCAGCAGCGATAGCCCCGGGACAGGATTCTACGAGCAGTACTTC. It encodes CASSDSPGTGFYEQYF. The V gene is TRBV5-8, the J gene TRBJ2-7; TRBD1 matches 8 bases. Germline V gives CDR1 SGHTS, CDR2 YDEGEE. V lost 4 bases to trimming and J lost 3 bases; unmatched junction nucleotides: 12. The CDR3 has 16 residues.

J is TRBJ2-7 and V is TRBV27, with 7 bases lining up with TRBD1. V was pared by 6 bases and J by 2 bases, with 13 bases of the junction left unmatched. Germline CDR1 and CDR2: MNHEY and SMNVEV (reference sequence). The CDR3 spans 16 residues. The CDR3 region is CASRTAQGSVTYEQYF. In DNA form, the CDR3 reads TGTGCCAGCAGGACTGCACAGGGGAGTGTAACCTACGAGCAGTACTTC.

This rearrangement joins TRBV28 to TRBJ2-7; the match to TRBD1 covers 8 bases. V shed 3 bases, J shed 5 bases, and the junction held 6 bases outside the gene matches. CDR3 size: 14 residues. Per germline, CDR1 MDHEN and CDR2 SYDVKM. The CDR3 sequence is CASSFLGQGHEQYF. The CDR3 region has the DNA TGTGCCAGCAGTTTTTTAGGACAGGGCCACGAGCAGTACTTC. The variable domain in full, with the rest retrieved from reference TRBV28 and TRBJ2-7, is DVKVTQSSRYLVKRTGEKVFLECVQDMDHENMFWYRQDPGLGLRLIYFSYDVKMKEKGDIPEGYSVSREKKERFSLILESASTNQTSMYLCASSFLGQGHEQYFGPGTRLTVT.

The rearrangement uses TRBV24-1 and TRBJ1-4; 10 bases fit TRBD1. The V and J ends lost 5 bases and 4 bases, in that order; junction bases with no gene match: 9. The CDR3 totals 17 residues. Germline loops: CDR1 KGHDR, CDR2 SFDVKD. The CDR3 sequence is CATSATGGKEGNEKLFF. The CDR3 DNA is TGTGCCACCAGTGCGACAGGGGGCAAGGAGGGTAATGAAAAACTGTTTTTT.

This clone appeared once. The gene calls are TRBV24-1 and TRBJ2-1, with a weak D call TRBD2 (5 bases). The ends were cut back, 0 bases at V and 5 bases at J, with 10 bases in the middle. The CDR3 extends over 15 amino acids. CDR1 is KGHDR, CDR2 SFDVKD, per germline. The CDR3 spells CATSDLEGRDNEQFF. The CDR3 nucleotides are TGTGCCACCAGTGATTTGGAGGGTAGGGACAATGAGCAGTTCTTC.

This clone was picked up one time. V is TRBV9 and J is TRBJ2-7; D is unclear. V was clipped by 4 bases and J by 7 bases, with 9 bases between them. Germline loops: CDR1 SGDLS, CDR2 YYNGEE. The CDR3 sequence is 11 residues long. The CDR3 DNA follows: TGTGCCAGCAGCCCCCCTTTTGAGCAGTACTTC. This encodes CASSPPFEQYF.

The CDR3 region is CASSHRDTTYEQYF. CDR3 bases: TGTGCCAGCTCCCACAGGGACACAACCTACGAGCAGTACTTC. V is TRBV18 and J is TRBJ2-7; maybe TRBD1 (6 bases). The CDR3 spans 14 residues. V lost 6 bases to trimming and J lost 2 bases, with 14 bases between them. Germline loops: CDR1 KGHSH, CDR2 LQKENI.

CDR3 residues: CASSSLAGGRELFF. DNA of the CDR3: TGTGCCAGCAGTTCCTTGGCGGGAGGTCGGGAGCTGTTTTTT. The V call is TRBV27, the J call TRBJ2-2; 8 bases agree with TRBD2. The CDR3 has 14 amino acids. V gave up 4 bases and J gave up 9 bases; unmatched junction bases: 7. CDR1 and CDR2 from the germline V gene are MNHEY and SMNVEV (reference sequence).

This sequence joins TRBV24-1 and TRBJ1-2; D call uncertain. CDR3 length equals 15 residues. The V gene's germline CDR1 is KGHDR and CDR2 SFDVKD. V lost 2 bases and J 7 bases, leaving 16 bases between the germline ends. The CDR3 DNA reads as TGTGCCACCAGTGATTCCCCCGGACTTTCAAGTGGCTACACCTTC. This encodes CATSDSPGLSSGYTF.

The rearrangement links TRBV5-1 to TRBJ2-7, with TRBD2 identical over 7 bases. CDR1 is SGHRS and CDR2 is YFSETQ in the germline V gene. The CDR3 contains 15 residues. J lost 2 bases, V lost 4 bases, and 9 bases had no gene match. The CDR3 protein is CASSTASGGTYEQYF. CDR3 bases: TGCGCCAGCAGCACGGCTAGCGGAGGGACCTACGAGCAGTACTTC.

This clone was seen a single time. The chain joins TRBV5-6 to TRBJ2-3; D gene unclear. Trimming pared 4 bases from V and 2 bases from J, leaving 14 bases between. The CDR3 covers 15 residues. Germline V CDR1 and CDR2: SGHDT, YYEEEE. CDR3 DNA: TGTGCCAGCAGCCCCGTGAGGCTTGACACAGATACGCAGTATTTT. Its protein is CASSPVRLDTDTQYF.

The rearrangement links TRBV27 to TRBJ2-7; the D gene is possibly TRBD1 (5 bases). From germline, CDR1 is MNHEY and CDR2 SMNVEV (reference sequence). CDR3 length: 15 residues. Trimming pared 5 bases from V and 0 bases from J, leaving 14 bases between. CDR3 DNA: TGTGCCAGCAGTCCCCGCAGGGTCCTCTCCTACGAGCAGTACTTC. Amino acids: CASSPRRVLSYEQYF.

The CDR3 region is CASSWTSGRVEETQYF. DNA for the CDR3: TGTGCCAGCAGTTGGACTAGCGGGAGGGTTGAGGAGACCCAGTACTTC. The J gene is TRBJ2-5, the V gene TRBV28, with 15 bases that match TRBD2. Germline loops: CDR1 MDHEN, CDR2 SYDVKM. Trimming removed 4 bases from V and 5 bases from J; junction bases left unmatched: 5. The CDR3 spans 16 residues.

The rearrangement uses TRBV2 and TRBJ1-4; D is uncertain. Germline loops: CDR1 SNHLY, CDR2 FYNNEI. With 6 bases removed from V and 0 bases from J, the gap between germline ends came to 8 bases. The CDR3 consists of 14 residues. The DNA of the CDR3 is TGTGCCAGCAGGAGGATTGCAACTAATGAAAAACTGTTTTTT. Translating gives CASRRIATNEKLFF.

The chain has TRBV21-1 and TRBJ2-3; the table calls TRBD1, which could not be checked here. TRBV21-1 is noted as a pseudogene. The CDR3 has 14 residues. CDR3 DNA: TGTGCCGGCTCGACAGGGGGCGAGGATCAACAAGAGTATTTT. This sequence encodes CAGSTGGEDQQEYF.

The J gene is TRBJ2-1, the V gene TRBV21-1; TRBD2 is taken as the D call from the table, unchecked against the DNA. TRBV21-1 is an annotated pseudogene. CDR3 size: 16 residues. The CDR3 nucleotides are TGTGCCAGCAGCAAAGCTCGGGGAGGGTCCTACAATGAGCAGTTCTTC. It specifies CASSKARGGSYNEQFF.

The chain couples TRBV5-1 to TRBJ1-4; D unresolved. The ends were cut back, 4 bases at V and 8 bases at J, with 18 bases in the middle. Germline V gene sequence: CDR1 SGHRS, CDR2 YFSETQ. The CDR3 spans 15 residues. The CDR3 is CASSLQTGTYEKLFF. The CDR3 region has the DNA TGCGCCAGCAGCCTCCAGACTGGAACGTACGAAAAACTGTTTTTT.

The chain carries TRBV6-5 and TRBJ2-1; D perhaps matches TRBD1 (7 bases). Trimming removed 3 bases from V and 4 bases from J, with 16 bases in between. Looked up from germline, CDR1 is MNHEY and CDR2 is SVGAGI. This CDR3 region has 16 residues. CDR3 coding DNA: TGTGCCAGCAGTTATACCGCGGGACAGATATACAATGAGCAGTTCTTC. Its translation is CASSYTAGQIYNEQFF.

V is TRBV19 and J is TRBJ2-5, with a tentative D call TRBD2 (6 bases). V was cut by 1 base and J by 5 bases, with 11 bases left in between. There are 14 residues in the CDR3. Germline V gene lookup returns CDR1 LNHDA and CDR2 SQIVND (reference sequence). CDR3 loop: CASSIGSGVETQYF. The CDR3 DNA follows: TGTGCCAGTAGTATAGGCTCGGGAGTTGAGACCCAGTACTTC.